The present T cell receptor (beta chain) was sequenced within a study of T cells in women clearing cervical HPV infection. Background on the study: Case blood was drawn when the lesion was first found; control blood after infection became undetectable.

Note on this clone: Its target is not known. The sequence runs out 3 residues before the end of the CDR3; the remainder is reconstructed from the germline J gene.

immunoSEQ multiplex PCR used an average of roughly 1,100 ng genomic DNA. Libraries were prepared by immunoSEQ multiplex PCR; TCRdb keeps only in-frame clonotypes and omits some of them. The ten most abundant clones cover around 1.7% of a sample with over 30,000 clones. Germline V gene sequence: CDR1 DFQATT, CDR2 SNEGSKA (reference sequence). The CDR3 consists of 17 residues. Trimming removed 3 bases from V and 4 bases from J; junction bases left unmatched: 13. Points from the study as a whole: Unknown T-cell numbers per sample may underlie the richness differences.

V is TRBV20-1 and J is TRBJ1-5, with 9 bases lining up with TRBD1. Specimen: blood buffy coat. This TCR derives from a woman between 18 and 70 years old with a cervical HPV16 infection that either progressed to CIN3+ or cleared (not recorded which). The sequenced part of the CDR3 DNA is TGCAGTGCTAGTACCGGGACAGGGAGTTTCGCAAATCAGCCC. This gives the protein CSASTGTGSFANQP. The full CDR3 protein reads CSASTGTGSFANQPQHF.